Listed below are T cell receptor beta chains from one sample, sequenced in a study of blood T cell repertoires in COVID-19. Data came from immunoSEQ multiplex PCR; TCRdb stores just in-frame clones and leaves some out. The top ten hold over 6% of the sample, which has about 210,000 clones, approximately 84% seen once. Input material: peripheral blood. The origin of the receptors is a woman of 80 years or more with COVID-19, enrolled during active disease. Both conserved end residues are part of each CDR3. Fields, in order: J gene, clone size, D gene, V gene, CDR3 protein, CDR3 DNA. A D gene is named only where the DNA matches it firmly. Expanded clones are given a class, and other clones once, few, many or no size at all.

>TRBJ1-4|few|TRBD1|TRBV5-1
CASNEGEGAREKLFF
TGCGCCAGCAACGAGGGAGAGGGGGCAAGGGAAAAACTGTTTTTT
>TRBJ1-2|.|TRBD1|TRBV28
CASSSTGGALGYTF
TGTGCCAGCAGTTCGACAGGGGGCGCATTGGGCTACACCTTC
>TRBJ1-2|.|TRBD1|TRBV5-1
CASSQGGHYGYTF
TGCGCCAGCAGCCAGGGGGGACACTATGGCTACACCTTC
>TRBJ1-4|.|.|TRBV28
CASSMAETNEKLFF
TGTGCCAGCAGTATGGCAGAAACTAATGAAAAACTGTTTTTT
>TRBJ2-2|.|TRBD1|TRBV4-1
CASSRGGVGQGLGAGELFF
TGCGCCAGCAGCCGCGGGGGAGTCGGACAGGGGTTAGGGGCCGGGGAGCTGTTTTTT
>TRBJ2-3|.|.|TRBV9
CASSVSLDTQYF
TGTGCCAGCAGCGTGAGTTTGGATACGCAGTATTTT
>TRBJ2-7|.|.|TRBV18
CASSPVEGGEQYF
TGTGCCAGCTCCCCCGTAGAGGGTGGTGAGCAGTACTTC
>TRBJ1-2|few|.|TRBV5-8
CASSLDFGDYGYTF
TGTGCCAGCAGCTTGGATTTCGGGGACTATGGCTACACCTTC
>TRBJ2-2|.|TRBD2|TRBV11-2
CASSLVLATRGELFF
TGTGCCAGCAGCTTAGTACTAGCGACTAGAGGGGAGCTGTTTTTT
>TRBJ2-7|.|.|TRBV12-3/TRBV12-4
CASSLSFSEQYF
TGTGCCAGCAGTTTATCCTTCTCCGAGCAGTACTTC
>TRBJ2-3|.|.|TRBV4-1
CASNLQGGGPTDTQYF
TGCGCCAGCAACCTCCAGGGGGGCGGGCCCACAGATACGCAGTATTTT
>TRBJ1-5|.|.|TRBV5-6
CASSLYPISNQPQHF
TGTGCCAGCAGCTTGTATCCTATTAGCAATCAGCCCCAGCATTTT
>TRBJ2-7|.|TRBD2|TRBV7-9
CASTPGGVLGDEQYF
TGTGCCAGCACCCCGGGGGGGGTGTTGGGGGACGAGCAGTACTTC
>TRBJ2-3|few|.|TRBV5-1
CASSFHTDTQYF
TGCGCCAGCAGCTTCCACACAGATACGCAGTATTTT
>TRBJ1-5|.|.|TRBV10-3
CAISEQGGDQPQHF
TGTGCCATCAGTGAACAGGGTGGAGATCAGCCCCAGCATTTT
>TRBJ1-2|.|TRBD1|TRBV28
CASKTGTGAFGYTF
TGTGCCAGCAAAACCGGGACAGGGGCTTTTGGCTACACCTTC
>TRBJ1-3|.|TRBD1|TRBV3-1/TRBV3-2
CASSYWDRGNTIYF
TGTGCCAGCAGCTACTGGGACAGGGGAAACACCATATATTTT
>TRBJ1-6|few|.|TRBV3-1/TRBV3-2
CASSQDAGMKSSYNSPLHF
TGTGCCAGCAGCCAAGATGCGGGTATGAAAAGCTCCTATAATTCACCCCTCCACTTT
>TRBJ2-7|.|TRBD2|TRBV5-1
CASSWGLADSYEQYF
TGCGCCAGCAGCTGGGGACTAGCGGACTCCTACGAGCAGTACTTC
>TRBJ1-2|.|.|TRBV19
CASTQGLYTF
TGTGCCAGTACACAGGGCCTCTACACCTTC
>TRBJ2-1|.|.|TRBV20-1
CSASPRNNEQFF
TGCAGTGCTAGTCCCAGAAACAATGAGCAGTTCTTC
>TRBJ1-2|.|.|TRBV2
CAGDQTRQDGYTF
TGTGCCGGGGACCAAACCCGACAGGATGGCTACACCTTC
>TRBJ1-2|.|.|TRBV6-1
CASSEAGAIYGYTF
TGTGCCAGCAGTGAGGCAGGGGCTATATATGGCTACACCTTC
>TRBJ2-2|once|.|TRBV5-6
CASSLYQGNTGELFF
TGTGCCAGCAGCTTGTACCAGGGGAACACCGGGGAGCTGTTTTTT
>TRBJ1-1|.|.|TRBV19
CASTRGGSFMNTEAFF
TGTGCCAGCACCCGCGGTGGTTCCTTCATGAACACTGAAGCTTTCTTT
>TRBJ2-5|.|TRBD2|TRBV7-8
CASRNSGVIQETQYF
TGTGCCAGCAGGAATAGCGGGGTCATCCAAGAGACCCAGTACTTC
>TRBJ1-2|.|TRBD1|TRBV2
CASSEGWTGDNYGYTF
TGTGCCAGCAGTGAGGGGTGGACAGGGGACAACTATGGCTACACCTTC
>TRBJ2-1|.|.|TRBV15
CATSRGLGASSYNEQFF
TGTGCCACCAGCAGAGGGTTGGGGGCTAGCTCCTACAATGAGCAGTTCTTC
>TRBJ2-1|.|.|TRBV6-5
CASSKIDNEQFF
TGTGCCAGCAGTAAAATAGACAATGAGCAGTTCTTC
>TRBJ2-5|.|.|TRBV6-5
CASVLHRQETQYF
TGTGCCAGCGTCTTACACCGCCAAGAGACCCAGTACTTC